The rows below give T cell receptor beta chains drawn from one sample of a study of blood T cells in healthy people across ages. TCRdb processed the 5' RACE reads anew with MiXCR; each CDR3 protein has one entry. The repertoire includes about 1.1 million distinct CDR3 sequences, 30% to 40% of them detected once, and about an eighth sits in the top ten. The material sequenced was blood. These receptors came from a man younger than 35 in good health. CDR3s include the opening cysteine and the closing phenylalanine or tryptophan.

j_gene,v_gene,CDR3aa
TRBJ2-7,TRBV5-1,CASSTRTSGGFDEQYF
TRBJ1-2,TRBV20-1,CSAKGGKGRWYGYTF
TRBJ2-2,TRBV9,CASSVSRDKNTGELFF
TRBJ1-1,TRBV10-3,CAISGRRWAEAFF
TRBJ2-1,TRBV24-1,CATSAGDRGQMAYNEQFF
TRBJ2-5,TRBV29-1,CSVEDLRRDQETQYF
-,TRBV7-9,CASQSSGPGTSGKSYNEQYF
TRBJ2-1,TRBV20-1,CSARALILAGVQDEQFF
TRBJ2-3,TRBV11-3,CASSLRDSPSTDTQYF
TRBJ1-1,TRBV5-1,CASSLAQGAKLGTEAFF
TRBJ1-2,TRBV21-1,CASSKAHSGYTF